This T cell receptor (beta chain) is from a study of tumor-infiltrating lymphocytes in localized non-small cell lung cancer. Broader study findings: Tumor T-cell fraction was not associated with recurrence-free survival. IM1 and IM2 tumors showed no difference in T-cell fraction. TCR sequencing covered a subset of patients with enough tissue.

For this clone: Its target is unknown.

Only in-frame clones appear in the TCRdb table, and some are missing; sequencing was by immunoSEQ multiplex PCR. Of some 29,000 clones in the sample, approximately 83% were seen once. Sequencing was carried out using lung tumor tissue. The TCR originated in a human donor with non-small cell lung cancer.

The CDR3 DNA reads TGTGCCAGCAGCCCACAAATAACTAGCGGCAATGAGCAGTTCTTC. Residues: CASSPQITSGNEQFF. The chain links TRBV4-2 to TRBJ2-1; 8 nucleotides line up with TRBD2. J was trimmed by 6 bases and V by 4 bases; bases with no gene match: 8. CDR3 length: 15 residues. Looked up from germline, CDR1 is LGHNA and CDR2 is YNFKEQ.